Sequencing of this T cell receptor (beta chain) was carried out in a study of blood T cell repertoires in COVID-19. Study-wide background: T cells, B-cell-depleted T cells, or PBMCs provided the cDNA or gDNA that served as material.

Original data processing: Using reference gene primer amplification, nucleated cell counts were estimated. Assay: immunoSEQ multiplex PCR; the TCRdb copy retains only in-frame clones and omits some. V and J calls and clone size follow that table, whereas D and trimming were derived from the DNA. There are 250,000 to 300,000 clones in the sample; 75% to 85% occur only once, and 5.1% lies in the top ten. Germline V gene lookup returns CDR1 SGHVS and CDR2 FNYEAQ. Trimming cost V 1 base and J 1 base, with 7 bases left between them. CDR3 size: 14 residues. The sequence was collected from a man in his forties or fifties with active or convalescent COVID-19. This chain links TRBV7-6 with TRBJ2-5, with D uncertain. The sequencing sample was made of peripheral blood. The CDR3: CASSLVGSQETQYF. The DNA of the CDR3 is TGTGCCAGCAGCTTAGTGGGCAGCCAAGAGACCCAGTACTTC.